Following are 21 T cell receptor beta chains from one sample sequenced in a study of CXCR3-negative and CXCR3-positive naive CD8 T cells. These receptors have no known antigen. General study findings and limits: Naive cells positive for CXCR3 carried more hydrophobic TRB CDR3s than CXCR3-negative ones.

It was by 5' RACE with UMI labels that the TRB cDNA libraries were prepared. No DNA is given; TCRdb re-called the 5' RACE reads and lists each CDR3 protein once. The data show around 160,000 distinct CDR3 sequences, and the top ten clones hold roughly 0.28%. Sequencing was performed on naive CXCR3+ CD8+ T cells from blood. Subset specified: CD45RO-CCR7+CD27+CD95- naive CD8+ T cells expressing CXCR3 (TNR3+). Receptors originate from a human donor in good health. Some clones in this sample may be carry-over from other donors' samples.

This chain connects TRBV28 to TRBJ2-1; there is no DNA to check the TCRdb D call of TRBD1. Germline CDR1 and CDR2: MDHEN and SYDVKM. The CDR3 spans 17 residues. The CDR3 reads CASSLGQGKGMANEQFF. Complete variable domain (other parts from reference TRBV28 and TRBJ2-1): DVKVTQSSRYLVKRTGEKVFLECVQDMDHENMFWYRQDPGLGLRLIYFSYDVKMKEKGDIPEGYSVSREKKERFSLILESASTNQTSMYLCASSLGQGKGMANEQFFGPGTRLTVL.

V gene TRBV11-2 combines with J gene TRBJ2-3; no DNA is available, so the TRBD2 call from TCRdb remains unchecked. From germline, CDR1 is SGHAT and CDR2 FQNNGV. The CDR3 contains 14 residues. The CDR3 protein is CASRAGREKDTQYF.

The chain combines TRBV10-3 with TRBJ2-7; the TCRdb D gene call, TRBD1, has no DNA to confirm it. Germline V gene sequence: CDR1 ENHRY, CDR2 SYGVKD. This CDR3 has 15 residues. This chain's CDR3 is CAISHRDSSSYEQYF.

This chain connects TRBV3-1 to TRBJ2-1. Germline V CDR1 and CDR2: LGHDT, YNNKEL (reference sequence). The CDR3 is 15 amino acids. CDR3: CASSQDLSSYNEQFF.

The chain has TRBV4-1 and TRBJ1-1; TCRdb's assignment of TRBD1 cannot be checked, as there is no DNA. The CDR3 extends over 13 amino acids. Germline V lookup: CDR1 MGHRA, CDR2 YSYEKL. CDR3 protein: CASSQDRSGKAFF.

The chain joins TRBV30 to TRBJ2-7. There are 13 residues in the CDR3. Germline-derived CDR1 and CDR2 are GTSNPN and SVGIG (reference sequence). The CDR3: CAWSWSEAYEQYF.

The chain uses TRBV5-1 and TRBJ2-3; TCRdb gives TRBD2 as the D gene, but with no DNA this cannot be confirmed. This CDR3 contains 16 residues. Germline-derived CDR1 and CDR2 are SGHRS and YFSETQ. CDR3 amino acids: CASSLERGGGTDTQYF.

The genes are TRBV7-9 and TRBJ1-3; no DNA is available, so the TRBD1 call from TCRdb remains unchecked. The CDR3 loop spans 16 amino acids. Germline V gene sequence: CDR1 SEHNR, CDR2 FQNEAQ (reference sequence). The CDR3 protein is CASSFLGERFGNTIYF. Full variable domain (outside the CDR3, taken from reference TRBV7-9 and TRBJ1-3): DTGVSQNPRHKITKRGQNVTFRCDPISEHNRLYWYRQTLGQGPEFLTYFQNEAQLEKSRLLSDRFSAERPKGSFSTLEIQRTEQGDSAMYLCASSFLGERFGNTIYFGEGSWLTVV.

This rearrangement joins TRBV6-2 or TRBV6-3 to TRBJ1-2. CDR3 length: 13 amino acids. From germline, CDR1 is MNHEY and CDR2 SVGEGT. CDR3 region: CASSLTANYGYTF.

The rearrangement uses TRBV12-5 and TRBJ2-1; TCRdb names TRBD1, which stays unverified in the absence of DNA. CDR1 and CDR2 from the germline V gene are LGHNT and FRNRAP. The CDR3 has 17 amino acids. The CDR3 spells CASGLVQGTGGYNEQFF.

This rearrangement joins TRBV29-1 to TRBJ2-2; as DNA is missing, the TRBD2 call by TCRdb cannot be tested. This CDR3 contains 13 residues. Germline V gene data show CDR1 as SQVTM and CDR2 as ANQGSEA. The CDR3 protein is CSTGGSNTGELFF.

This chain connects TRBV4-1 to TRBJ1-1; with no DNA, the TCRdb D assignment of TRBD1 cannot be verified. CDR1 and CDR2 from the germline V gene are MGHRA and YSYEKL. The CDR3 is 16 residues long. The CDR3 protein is CASSLEIRGRFQPAFF.

The CDR3 is CASSWLVAEQFF. This rearrangement joins TRBV12-3 or TRBV12-4 to TRBJ2-1. The CDR3 is 12 residues long.

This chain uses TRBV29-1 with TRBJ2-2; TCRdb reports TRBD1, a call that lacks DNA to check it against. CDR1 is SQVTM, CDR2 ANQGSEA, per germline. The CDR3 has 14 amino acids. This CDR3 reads CSVEIPGRAGELFF.

This CDR3 reads CSARGVINYNEQFF. This sequence joins TRBV20-1 and TRBJ2-1; the TRBD1 assignment by TCRdb is unverifiable without DNA. The length of the CDR3 is 14 residues. The germline gives CDR1 DFQATT, CDR2 SNEGSKA (reference sequence).

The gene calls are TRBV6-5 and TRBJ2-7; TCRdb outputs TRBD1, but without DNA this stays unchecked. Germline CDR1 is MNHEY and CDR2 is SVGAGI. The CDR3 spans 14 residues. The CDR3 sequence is CASTPSGTVYEQYF.

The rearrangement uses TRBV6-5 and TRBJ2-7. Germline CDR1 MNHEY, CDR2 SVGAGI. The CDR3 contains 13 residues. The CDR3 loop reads CASSYDREHEQYF.

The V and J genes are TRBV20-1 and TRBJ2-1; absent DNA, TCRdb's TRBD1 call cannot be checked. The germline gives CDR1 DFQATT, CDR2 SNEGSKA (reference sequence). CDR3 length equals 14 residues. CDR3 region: CSARDQDSYNEQFF.

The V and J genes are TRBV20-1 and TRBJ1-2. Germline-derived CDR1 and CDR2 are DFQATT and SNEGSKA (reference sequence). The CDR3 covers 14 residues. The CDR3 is CSARASDLVGGYTF.

The CDR3 spells CASSPLAGQGGEQYF. This rearrangement joins TRBV7-9 to TRBJ2-7; TCRdb calls TRBD1, which cannot be checked without DNA. The CDR3 is 15 amino acids. Germline V CDR1 and CDR2: SEHNR, FQNEAQ (reference sequence).

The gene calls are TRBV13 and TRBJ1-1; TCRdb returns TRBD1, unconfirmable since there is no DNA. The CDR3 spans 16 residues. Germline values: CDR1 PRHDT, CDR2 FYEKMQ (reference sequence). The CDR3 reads CASSFWTGGDSTEAFF. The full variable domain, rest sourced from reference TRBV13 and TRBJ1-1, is AAGVIQSPRHLIKEKRETATLKCYPIPRHDTVYWYQQGPGQDPQFLISFYEKMQSDKGSIPDRFSAQQFSDYHSELNMSSLELGDSALYFCASSFWTGGDSTEAFFGQGTRLTVV.